The clone carrying this T cell receptor (beta chain) was seen only once. This CDR3 spans 14 amino acids. The germline CDR1 and CDR2 sequences are SGHTA and FQGNSA. V was clipped by 5 bases and J by 0 bases, with 8 bases between them. This sample is part of a study of blood T cell repertoires in COVID-19. Study in general: COVID-19 samples from acute and convalescent phases originated in the United States, Italy and Spain. Sample material is recorded as cDNA or gDNA derived from T cells, B-cell-depleted T cells, or PBMCs.

Original analysis: Estimation of nucleated cell counts relied on the amplification of reference gene primers. Here immunoSEQ multiplex PCR was the method, and the copy in TCRdb shows in-frame clones only, minus some. V and J calls plus clone size are reproduced from that table; the DNA served to infer D and trimming. The profile shows about half a million clones, 70% to 90% of them singletons. The sample was peripheral blood. The sequence derives from a human donor in a cohort sampled during active COVID-19. The chain joins TRBV7-2 to TRBJ1-5; D remains unclear. In DNA form, the CDR3 reads TGTGCCAGCAGCCCAGATTATAGCAATCAGCCCCAGCATTTT. Translation gives CASSPDYSNQPQHF.